The 23 T cell receptor beta chains in this list originate from one sample, sequenced in a study of human T cells and chemical hapten exposure. Time point indicated: patch test 3, about 24 weeks after DPC sensitization. The treatment: therapeutic diphenylcyclopropenone sensitization with weekly scalp DPC. Using its own MiXCR run on the RACE reads, TCRdb lists one record per CDR3 protein. The repertoire holds 25,000 to 35,000 distinct CDR3 sequences, with around 6% as singletons. The sequencing used whole blood, collected in connection with sensitization to the hapten diphenylcyclopropenone (DPC). The receptors shown here come from a man aged 25 to 40 with alopecia areata. Some clones in this sample may be carry-over from other donors' samples.

This clonotype was seen many times. The chain combines TRBV7-9 with TRBJ2-6; perhaps TRBD2 as D (7 bases). Trimming pared 5 bases from V and 3 bases from J, leaving 14 bases between. The CDR3 loop spans 16 amino acids. CDR1 is SEHNR and CDR2 is FQNEAQ in the germline V gene (reference sequence). The CDR3 sequence is CASSPPGGVGANVLTF. Here the CDR3 DNA reads TGTGCCAGCAGCCCCCCGGGGGGCGTTGGGGCCAACGTCCTGACTTTC.

This clonotype was counted ten times or more. CDR3 bases: TGTGCCAGCAGTTTTCAACTAGCGGGGACGGAGGAGCAGTACTTC. Translating it yields CASSFQLAGTEEQYF. This chain uses TRBV6-5 with TRBJ2-7; 10 positions match TRBD2. Germline values: CDR1 MNHEY, CDR2 SVGAGI. The CDR3 has 15 amino acids. V lost 4 bases, J lost 7 bases, and 10 bases stayed unmatched.

This clonotype was seen ten or more times. The chain joins TRBV29-1 to TRBJ1-2; no definite D call. The CDR3 runs 8 residues. V was clipped by 7 bases and J by 13 bases, with 10 bases between them. In germline, CDR1 is SQVTM, CDR2 ANQGSEA. The CDR3 DNA follows: TGCAGCGACGCCGCTGGCACCTTC. Protein sequence: CSDAAGTF.

There are many counts of this clonotype. The rearrangement joins TRBV7-9 to TRBJ2-5; no clear D gene. The CDR3 is 17 amino acids. Germline V CDR1 and CDR2: SEHNR, FQNEAQ (reference sequence). V gave up 5 bases and J gave up 0 bases, with 19 bases separating them. CDR3 in DNA: TGTGCCAGCAGCCCATCGCCGGGCCCCGACGACCAAGAGACCCAGTACTTC. It encodes CASSPSPGPDDQETQYF.

This clonotype was observed many times. The J gene is TRBJ1-2, the V gene TRBV7-2; D remains ambiguous. In germline, CDR1 is SGHTA, CDR2 FQGNSA. This CDR3 has 13 residues. Trimming took off 5 bases at V and 4 bases at J, with 11 bases between the two ends. This CDR3 reads CASSPGAGYGYTF. The DNA of the CDR3 is TGTGCCAGCAGCCCAGGTGCAGGCTATGGCTACACCTTC.

This clonotype showed up just a few times. The chain carries TRBV29-1 and TRBJ1-2, with 7 nucleotides matching TRBD1. The CDR3 contains 12 residues. Germline CDR1 is SQVTM and CDR2 is ANQGSEA. Losses at the gene ends were 7 bases for V and 3 bases for J; bases not matched to a gene: 5. The CDR3 is CSGIGQDYGYTF. CDR3 nucleotide sequence: TGCAGCGGGATTGGACAGGACTATGGCTACACCTTC.

The chain has TRBV29-1 and TRBJ2-1; 11 bases agree with TRBD2. The CDR3 is made up of 18 amino acids. In germline, CDR1 is SQVTM, CDR2 ANQGSEA. The V and J ends lost 6 bases and 4 bases, in that order; junction bases with no gene match: 17. The CDR3 nucleotides are TGCAGCGTCCTTACTAGCGGGAGTACGTCGGGTTGGTACAATGAGCAGTTCTTC. Its translation is CSVLTSGSTSGWYNEQFF.

The gene calls are TRBV6-2 or TRBV6-3 and TRBJ2-1, with D maybe TRBD1 (5 bases). This CDR3 spans 15 amino acids. CDR1 and CDR2 from the germline V gene are MNHEY and SVGEGT. The V and J ends lost 8 bases and 7 bases respectively, with 21 bases between them. CDR3 in amino acids: CASSSRASLGNEQFF. In nucleotides, the CDR3 is TGTGCCAGCTCCTCCAGGGCCTCCCTCGGGAATGAGCAGTTCTTC.

This clonotype was counted many times. J is TRBJ1-1 and V is TRBV7-9, with D possibly being TRBD1 (5 bases). This CDR3 region has 13 residues. Germline V CDR1 and CDR2: SEHNR, FQNEAQ (reference sequence). With 5 bases removed from V and 5 bases from J, the gap between germline ends came to 12 bases. CDR3 in amino acids: CASSPQGATEAFF. DNA for the CDR3: TGTGCCAGCAGCCCCCAGGGTGCGACTGAAGCTTTCTTT. Full variable domain (remainder filled in from reference TRBV7-9 and TRBJ1-1): DTGVSQNPRHKITKRGQNVTFRCDPISEHNRLYWYRQTLGQGPEFLTYFQNEAQLEKSRLLSDRFSAERPKGSFSTLEIQRTEQGDSAMYLCASSPQGATEAFFGQGTRLTVV.

This clonotype has at least ten counts. The rearrangement uses TRBV7-3 and TRBJ2-3; 9 bases are a match to TRBD2. The CDR3 covers 15 residues. V shed 2 bases, J shed 6 bases, and the junction held 6 bases outside the gene matches. Germline V CDR1 and CDR2: SGHTA, FQGTGA. As DNA, the CDR3 is TGTGCCAGCAGCTTATTAGCGGGGGTTCAGGATACGCAGTATTTT. It codes for CASSLLAGVQDTQYF.

This clonotype occurred many times. The rearrangement joins TRBV12-3 or TRBV12-4 to TRBJ1-6; D is unclear. CDR3 size: 14 residues. Deletions cut 7 bases from V and 0 bases from J, with 7 bases between. The CDR3 is CASTRSSYNSPLHF. CDR3 nucleotides: TGTGCCAGCACGAGAAGCTCCTATAATTCACCCCTCCACTTT.

This clonotype turned up a few times. This rearrangement joins TRBV7-9 to TRBJ2-7; 7 bases are shared with TRBD2. The CDR3 contains 13 residues. Germline V gives CDR1 SEHNR, CDR2 FQNEAQ (reference sequence). V was clipped by 5 bases and J by 2 bases; unmatched bases: 3. CDR3 protein: CASSQAGAYEQYF. CDR3 bases: TGTGCCAGCAGCCAGGCGGGGGCCTACGAGCAGTACTTC.

As regards this clonotype: The junction shows a germline mismatch at one end, possibly a read error. V and J are TRBV20-1 and TRBJ1-1; 8 bases agree with TRBD1. This CDR3 contains 13 residues. Germline V gives CDR1 DFQATT, CDR2 SNEGSKA (reference sequence). CDR3: CSAGRGRRTEVFF. CDR3 nucleotide sequence: TGCAGTGCTGGCAGGGGGCGACGAACTGAAGTTTTCTTT.

This clonotype came up many times. The chain joins TRBV5-4 to TRBJ2-3; D may be TRBD2 (6 bases). This CDR3 region has 15 residues. Per germline, CDR1 SGHNT and CDR2 YYREEE (reference sequence). The V gene lost 0 bases and the J gene lost 3 bases, with 11 bases spanning the gap. CDR3 nucleotide sequence: TGTGCCAGCAGCTTGGGGACTATCAGTACAGATACGCAGTATTTT. This encodes CASSLGTISTDTQYF.

This clonotype was counted at least ten times. The genes are TRBV11-3 and TRBJ2-2; 8 nucleotides align to TRBD2. After removal of 3 bases from V and 5 bases from J, the junction contained 5 bases not matched to a gene. CDR3 length: 15 residues. Per the germline V gene, CDR1 is SGHNT and CDR2 is YENEEA. In DNA, the CDR3 is TGTGCCAGCAGCTTCGGACTAGCAGATACCGGGGAGCTGTTTTTT. It specifies CASSFGLADTGELFF.

This clonotype has at least ten counts. The chain joins TRBV4-2 to TRBJ1-4, with D possibly being TRBD1 (5 bases). This CDR3 spans 17 amino acids. Germline CDR1 is LGHNA and CDR2 is YNFKEQ. Trimming took 3 bases from V and 3 from J, leaving 17 bases between them. CDR3 DNA sequence: TGTGCCAGCAGCCAGGACCTCATGGGGGGTGCTAATGAAAAACTGTTTTTT. Translated, it gives CASSQDLMGGANEKLFF.

This clonotype was recorded many times. The V and J genes are TRBV10-3 and TRBJ2-1; D is possibly TRBD2 (5 bases). V dropped 8 bases and J dropped 7 bases, with 18 bases sitting between them. CDR1 is ENHRY, CDR2 SYGVKD, per germline. The CDR3 is made up of 14 amino acids. DNA of the CDR3: TGTGCCATCTTGGGCGGTTCACGCGGGAATGAGCAGTTCTTC. Translation: CAILGGSRGNEQFF.

In regard to this clonotype: This may come from a read error, since a much larger clone is one base off. The CDR3 does not close with the conserved phenylalanine or tryptophan, likely indicating a read error. The rearrangement joins TRBV7-9 to TRBJ2-7; 8 nucleotides match TRBD2. This CDR3 has 18 amino acids. Germline V gene lookup returns CDR1 SEHNR and CDR2 FQNEAQ (reference sequence). Losses at the gene ends were 1 base for V and 4 bases for J; bases not matched to a gene: 15. CDR3 coding DNA: TGTGCCAGCAGCTTAGTAGCCGGGGGGGCTATACGGAATTACGAGCAGTACCTC. Protein sequence: CASSLVAGGAIRNYEQYL.

This clonotype was seen repeatedly, ten times or more. The chain couples TRBV27 to TRBJ1-1; unclear D gene. With 1 base removed from V and 4 bases from J, the gap between germline ends came to 16 bases. Germline V gene lookup returns CDR1 MNHEY and CDR2 SMNVEV (reference sequence). This CDR3 contains 16 residues. The CDR3 here is CASSLWASRGVTEAFF. In nucleotides, the CDR3 is TGTGCCAGCAGTTTATGGGCCAGCCGCGGGGTCACTGAAGCTTTCTTT.

This clonotype occurred many times. J is TRBJ1-5 and V is TRBV12-3 or TRBV12-4; no clear D gene. Trimming pared 2 bases from V and 5 bases from J, leaving 7 bases between. CDR3 length equals 13 residues. The chain's CDR3 is CASSLLGDQPQHF. The CDR3 nucleotides read TGTGCCAGCAGTTTACTAGGAGATCAGCCCCAGCATTTT.

The table lists this clonotype with many counts. This chain joins TRBV5-4 and TRBJ2-2, with 9 nucleotides matching TRBD2. In germline, CDR1 is SGHNT, CDR2 YYREEE (reference sequence). With V trimmed by 4 bases and J by 7 bases, 5 bases remained unmatched. This CDR3 is built from 14 residues. As DNA, the CDR3 is TGTGCCAGCAGCACGGGACTAGCCGACGGGGAGCTGTTTTTT. Protein: CASSTGLADGELFF.

This clonotype occurred many times. This chain links TRBV24-1 with TRBJ1-5; D gene uncertain. V shed 3 bases and J shed 4 bases, with 9 bases lying between them. This CDR3 spans 14 amino acids. Germline V CDR1 and CDR2: KGHDR, SFDVKD. This chain's CDR3 is CATSDNIINQPQHF. DNA of the CDR3: TGTGCCACCAGTGATAACATAATAAATCAGCCCCAGCATTTT.

This clonotype was counted a few times. V usage is TRBV7-9 and J usage is TRBJ2-3, with no clear D. Germline CDR1 is SEHNR and CDR2 is FQNEAQ (reference sequence). There are 12 residues in the CDR3. The germline V and J ends were trimmed by 11 bases and 2 bases, with 11 bases remaining between them. CDR3 loop: CALGWNTDTQYF. The CDR3 bases are TGTGCCCTTGGGTGGAACACAGATACGCAGTATTTT.